Listed below are T cell receptor beta chains from one sample, sequenced in a study of shared clonotypes between healthy human individuals. The protocol was immunoSEQ multiplex PCR, while the TCRdb copy is restricted to in-frame clones and leaves out a portion. Found here are millions of clones, roughly 91% of them singletons; the top ten hold roughly 1.8%. The sequenced sample consisted of naive CD8+ T cells from PBMCs. Every receptor here comes from a man aged 18 to 30 in good health. Some clones in this sample may be carry-over from other donors' samples. Both conserved end residues are part of each CDR3. Each record gives: J gene, D gene, V gene, clone size, CDR3 DNA, CDR3 protein. A D gene is named only where the DNA matches it firmly. Where a row states a size, it is once, few, many or the class of an expanded clone; other rows omit it.

>TRBJ1-2|.|TRBV5-1|.
TGCGCCAGCAGCGAATCAACAGGGTACTATGGCTACACCTTC
CASSESTGYYGYTF
>TRBJ1-3|.|TRBV9|.
TGTGCCAGCAGCGTAGGGGGAGGCACTGGAAACACCATATATTTT
CASSVGGGTGNTIYF
>TRBJ1-5|TRBD1|TRBV6-1|.
TGTGCCAGCAGTGGGGACAGGGGTTATCAGCCCCAGCATTTT
CASSGDRGYQPQHF
>TRBJ2-5|TRBD1|TRBV7-9|.
TGTGCCAGCAGCGTTCACCGGGACAGGGGGGAGACCCAGTACTTC
CASSVHRDRGETQYF
>TRBJ2-7|.|TRBV11-2|.
TGTGCCAGCAGCTTAGATCAGGGACGATCGGCAGAGCAGTACTTC
CASSLDQGRSAEQYF
>TRBJ1-2|.|TRBV7-9|.
TGTGCCAGCAGCGAGACAAACAGGGTGGCCGACTATGGCTACACCTTC
CASSETNRVADYGYTF
>TRBJ2-7|TRBD2|TRBV5-6|.
TGTGCCAGCAGCTGGGGGACTAGCGGGAATCCTCCGTACGAGCAGTACTTC
CASSWGTSGNPPYEQYF
>TRBJ1-1|.|TRBV30|few
TGTGCCTGGAGTGTACTCGACGGTGAAGCTTTCTTT
CAWSVLDGEAFF
>TRBJ1-1|.|TRBV12-5|few
TGTGCTAGGGGGCCCGGTGCTTTCTTT
CARGPGAFF
>TRBJ2-7|TRBD1|TRBV28|.
TGTGCCAGCAGTTTAGGGACAGGGACCTACGAGCAGTACTTC
CASSLGTGTYEQYF
>TRBJ2-1|.|TRBV4-3|.
TGCGCCAGCAGCCAATCCCCCTGGGGGGCGCTCTACAATGAGCAGTTCTTC
CASSQSPWGALYNEQFF
>TRBJ2-7|.|TRBV30|.
TGTGCCTGGAGGGGGGGAGCTTTATACGAGCAGTACTTC
CAWRGGALYEQYF
>TRBJ1-2|.|TRBV6-6|.
TGTGCCAGCACCCAGTACGGCAACTATGGCTACACCTTC
CASTQYGNYGYTF
>TRBJ1-1|.|TRBV7-6|.
TGTGCCAGCAGCTTAGGCGCCGTAGGAGGAACTGAAGCTTTCTTT
CASSLGAVGGTEAFF
>TRBJ2-3|TRBD2|TRBV4-3|.
TGCGCCAGCAGCTTTAATCGGAGGCGGGAGGGCACAGATACGCAGTATTTT
CASSFNRRREGTDTQYF
>TRBJ2-5|.|TRBV7-9|.
TGTGCCAGCAGCCGAGGGGAGTACCAAGAGACCCAGTACTTC
CASSRGEYQETQYF
>TRBJ2-3|TRBD2|TRBV28|.
TGTGCCAGCAGGGGTAGCGGGAGCACAGATACGCAGTATTTT
CASRGSGSTDTQYF
>TRBJ2-1|TRBD2|TRBV28|.
TGTGCCAGCAGTTTTAGCGGGGACTACAATGAGCAGTTCTTC
CASSFSGDYNEQFF
>TRBJ1-1|TRBD1|TRBV6-1|.
TGTGCCAGCAGTACCCCAGGGGGTTCTCGCACTGAAGCTTTCTTT
CASSTPGGSRTEAFF
>TRBJ2-7|TRBD2|TRBV5-1|.
TGCGCCAGCAGCGGTATAGCGGGAGGCCACAGGAGCTCCTACGAGCAGTACTTC
CASSGIAGGHRSSYEQYF
>TRBJ2-3|TRBD2|TRBV7-9|.
TGTGCCAGCAGCCCTGGGACTAGCGGTCACACAGATACGCAGTATTTT
CASSPGTSGHTDTQYF
>TRBJ2-7|.|TRBV6-1|.
TGTGCCAGCAGTGAAGGCCAAGCCTACGAGCAGTACTTC
CASSEGQAYEQYF
>TRBJ2-1|.|TRBV5-6|.
TGTGCCAGCAGCCAAGGTCTTCCGGGCTACAATGAGCAGTTCTTC
CASSQGLPGYNEQFF
>TRBJ1-1|.|TRBV10-1|few
TGCGCCAGGGGGCCCCCAGGGAACACTGAAGCTTTCTTT
CARGPPGNTEAFF
>TRBJ2-7|.|TRBV19|.
TGTGCCAGTAGTATAAAACACGGGACTCCGTACTCCTACGAGCAGTACTTC
CASSIKHGTPYSYEQYF
>TRBJ1-2|.|TRBV9|once
TGTGCCAGCAGCGTAGGAACGAGTTTAGTGAGCTACACCTTC
CASSVGTSLVSYTF
>TRBJ2-7|TRBD1|TRBV27|.
TGTGCCAGCAGGGACAGGGGAAGCGACGAGCAGTACTTC
CASRDRGSDEQYF
>TRBJ2-5|TRBD1|TRBV7-9|.
TGTGCCAGCAGCTTAGATAGGGGACAGGGGCAAGAGACCCAGTACTTC
CASSLDRGQGQETQYF
>TRBJ2-2|.|TRBV6-5|.
TGTGCCAGCAGTTACATCAGCGGATTGAACACCGGGGAGCTGTTTTTT
CASSYISGLNTGELFF
>TRBJ1-2|TRBD1|TRBV10-3|.
TGTGCCATCAGTGGGGCGGACAGGAACTATGGCTACACCTTC
CAISGADRNYGYTF
>TRBJ1-5|.|TRBV7-8|once
TGTGCCAGCAGCCCAGATAGCAATCAGCCCCAGCATTTT
CASSPDSNQPQHF
>TRBJ2-7|.|TRBV7-9|.
TGTGCCAGCGGGCACTCCTACGAGCAGTACTTC
CASGHSYEQYF
>TRBJ1-1|TRBD1|TRBV9|once
TGTGCCAGCAGTCAGGGGGACACTGAAGCTTTCTTT
CASSQGDTEAFF
>TRBJ1-4|TRBD1|TRBV25-1|.
TGTGCCAGCTCCAGACCAGCCGGGACAGGGGATGAAAAACTGTTTTTT
CASSRPAGTGDEKLFF
>TRBJ1-1|.|TRBV28|.
TGTGCCAGCAGACCCTATGGGGACGGGGAGGGAGGAACTGAAGCTTTCTTT
CASRPYGDGEGGTEAFF
>TRBJ2-1|TRBD2|TRBV5-6|.
TGTGCCAGCAGCCCTGGGACTAGCATCAATGAGCAGTTCTTC
CASSPGTSINEQFF
>TRBJ2-7|.|TRBV6-6|.
TGTGCCAGCACTCCGGACCGTTCGTCCTACGAGCAGTACTTC
CASTPDRSSYEQYF
>TRBJ1-1|.|TRBV14|.
TGTGCCAGCAGCCAAGCTAGGGGAACTGAAGCTTTCTTT
CASSQARGTEAFF
>TRBJ2-7|.|TRBV27|.
TGTGCCAGCAGTTTTTATGCAGGAATGACCTACGAGCAGTACTTC
CASSFYAGMTYEQYF
>TRBJ2-3|TRBD2|TRBV7-8|.
TGTGCCAGCGGACTAGCACGCACAGATACGCAGTATTTT
CASGLARTDTQYF
>TRBJ2-4|.|TRBV19|.
TGTGCCAGTAGTATAGAGGTGGAAAACATTCAGTACTTC
CASSIEVENIQYF
>TRBJ2-5|.|TRBV7-9|.
TGTGCCAGCAGCCCCGGGGCCCAAGAGACCCAGTACTTC
CASSPGAQETQYF
>TRBJ2-7|.|TRBV27|.
TGTGCCAGCAGGTCGGGGAAGGAGCAGTACTTC
CASRSGKEQYF
>TRBJ1-5|.|TRBV28|.
TGTGCCAGCAGTTTAGCGGTACCGACGCCCTTTTATAGCAATCAGCCCCAGCATTTT
CASSLAVPTPFYSNQPQHF
>TRBJ1-1|.|TRBV29-1|.
TGCAGCGTTCTGGGGACGGACACTGAAGCTTTCTTT
CSVLGTDTEAFF
>TRBJ2-7|.|TRBV4-3|.
TGCGCCAGCAGCCAAACGACAGCCGCCTACGAGCAGTACTTC
CASSQTTAAYEQYF
>TRBJ2-7|.|TRBV6-1|.
TGTGCCAGCAGCGGGACGGATTTCTACGAGCAGTACTTC
CASSGTDFYEQYF
>TRBJ2-1|.|TRBV28|.
TGTGCCAGCAGTGGGGACTCGTTTAGACCCGACTCCTACAATGAGCAGTTCTTC
CASSGDSFRPDSYNEQFF
>TRBJ2-1|TRBD2|TRBV29-1|.
TGCAGCGTTGTGCAGCTAGCGGGAGGACTCTACAATGAGCAGTTCTTC
CSVVQLAGGLYNEQFF
>TRBJ1-4|TRBD1|TRBV5-4|once
TGTGCCAGCAGCACCGGAGGACAGGGAGGTGAAAAACTGTTTTTT
CASSTGGQGGEKLFF
>TRBJ2-7|.|TRBV6-1|.
TGTGCCAGCAGTGAATGGGTCGGACTCTACGAGCAGTACTTC
CASSEWVGLYEQYF
>TRBJ1-1|.|TRBV4-3|.
TGCGCCAGCAGCCAAGATGGGCGGGGATACACTGAAGCTTTCTTT
CASSQDGRGYTEAFF